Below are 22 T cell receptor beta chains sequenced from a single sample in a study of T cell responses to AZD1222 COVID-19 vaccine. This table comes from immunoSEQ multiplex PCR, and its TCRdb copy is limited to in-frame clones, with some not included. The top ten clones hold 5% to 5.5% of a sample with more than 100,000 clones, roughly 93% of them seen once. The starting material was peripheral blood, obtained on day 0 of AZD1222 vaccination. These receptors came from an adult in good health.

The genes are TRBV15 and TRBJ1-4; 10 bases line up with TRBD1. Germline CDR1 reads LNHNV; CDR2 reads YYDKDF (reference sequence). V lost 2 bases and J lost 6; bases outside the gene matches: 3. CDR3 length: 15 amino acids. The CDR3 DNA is TGTGCCACCAGCAGACCGGGACAGGGGTATGAAAAACTGTTTTTT. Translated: CATSRPGQGYEKLFF.

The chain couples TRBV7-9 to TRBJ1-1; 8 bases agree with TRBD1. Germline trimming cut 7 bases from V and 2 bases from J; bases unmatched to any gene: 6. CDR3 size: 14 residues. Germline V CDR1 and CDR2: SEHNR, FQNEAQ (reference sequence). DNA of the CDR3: TGTGCCAGCACCCCGGGGACAGGCAACACTGAAGCTTTCTTT. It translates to CASTPGTGNTEAFF.

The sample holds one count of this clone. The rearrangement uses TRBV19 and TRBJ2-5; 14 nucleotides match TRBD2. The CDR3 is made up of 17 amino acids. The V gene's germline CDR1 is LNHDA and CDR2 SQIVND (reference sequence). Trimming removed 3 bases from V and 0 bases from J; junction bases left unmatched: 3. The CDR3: CASSIGTSGGYQETQYF. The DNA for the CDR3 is TGTGCCAGTAGTATTGGGACTAGCGGGGGATACCAAGAGACCCAGTACTTC.

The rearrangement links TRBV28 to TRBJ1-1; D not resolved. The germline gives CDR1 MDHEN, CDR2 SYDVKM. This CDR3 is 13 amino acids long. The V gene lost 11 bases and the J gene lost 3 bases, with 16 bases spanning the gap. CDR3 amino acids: CAAGEGYDTEAFF. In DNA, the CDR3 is TGTGCCGCTGGGGAGGGTTACGACACTGAAGCTTTCTTT. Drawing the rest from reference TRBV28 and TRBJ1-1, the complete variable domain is DVKVTQSSRYLVKRTGEKVFLECVQDMDHENMFWYRQDPGLGLRLIYFSYDVKMKEKGDIPEGYSVSREKKERFSLILESASTNQTSMYLCAAGEGYDTEAFFGQGTRLTVV.

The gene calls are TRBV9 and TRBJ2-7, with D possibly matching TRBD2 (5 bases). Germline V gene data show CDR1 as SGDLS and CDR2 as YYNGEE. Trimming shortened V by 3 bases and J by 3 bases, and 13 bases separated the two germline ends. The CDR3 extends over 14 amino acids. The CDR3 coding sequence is TGTGCCAGCAGCGCGGGGTGGTCAAGCTACGAGCAGTACTTC. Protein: CASSAGWSSYEQYF.

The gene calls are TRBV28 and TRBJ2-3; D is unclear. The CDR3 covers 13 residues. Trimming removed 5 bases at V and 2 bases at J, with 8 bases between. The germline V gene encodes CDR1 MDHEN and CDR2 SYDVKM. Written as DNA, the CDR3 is TGTGCCAGCAGTCGTAGGTCCACAGATACGCAGTATTTT. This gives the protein CASSRRSTDTQYF. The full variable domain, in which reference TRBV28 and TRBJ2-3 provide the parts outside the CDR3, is DVKVTQSSRYLVKRTGEKVFLECVQDMDHENMFWYRQDPGLGLRLIYFSYDVKMKEKGDIPEGYSVSREKKERFSLILESASTNQTSMYLCASSRRSTDTQYFGPGTRLTVL.

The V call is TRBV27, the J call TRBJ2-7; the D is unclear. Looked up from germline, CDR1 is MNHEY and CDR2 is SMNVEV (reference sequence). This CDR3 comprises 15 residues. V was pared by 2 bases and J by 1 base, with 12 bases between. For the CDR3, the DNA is TGTGCCAGCAGTTTAAGGTTCAGGCCTTCCTACGAGCAGTACTTC. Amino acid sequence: CASSLRFRPSYEQYF.

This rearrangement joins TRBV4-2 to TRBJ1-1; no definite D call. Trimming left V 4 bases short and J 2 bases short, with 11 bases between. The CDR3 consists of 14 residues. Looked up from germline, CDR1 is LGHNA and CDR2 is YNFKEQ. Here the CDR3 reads CASSLVGRNTEAFF. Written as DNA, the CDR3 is TGTGCCAGCAGCCTAGTAGGGAGAAACACTGAAGCTTTCTTT.

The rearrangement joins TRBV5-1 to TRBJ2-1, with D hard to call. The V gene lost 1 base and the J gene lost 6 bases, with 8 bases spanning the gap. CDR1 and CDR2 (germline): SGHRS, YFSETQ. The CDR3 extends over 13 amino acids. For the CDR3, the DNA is TGCGCCAGCAGCTTGATGCTCGGCAATGAGCAGTTCTTC. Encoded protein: CASSLMLGNEQFF.

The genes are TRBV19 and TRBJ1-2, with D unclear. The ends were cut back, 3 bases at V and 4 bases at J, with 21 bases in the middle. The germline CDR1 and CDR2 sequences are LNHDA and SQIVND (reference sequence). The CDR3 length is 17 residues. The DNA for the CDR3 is TGTGCCAGTAGTATGGATCGCAGCCTGAAGCGGGGCTATGGCTACACCTTC. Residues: CASSMDRSLKRGYGYTF.

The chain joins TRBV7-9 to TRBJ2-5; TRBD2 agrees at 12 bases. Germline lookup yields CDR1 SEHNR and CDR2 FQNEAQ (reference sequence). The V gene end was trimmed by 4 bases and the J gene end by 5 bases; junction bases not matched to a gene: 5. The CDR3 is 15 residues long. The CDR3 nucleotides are TGTGCCAGCAGCTCGACTAGCGGGAGAGGGGAGACCCAGTACTTC. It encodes CASSSTSGRGETQYF.

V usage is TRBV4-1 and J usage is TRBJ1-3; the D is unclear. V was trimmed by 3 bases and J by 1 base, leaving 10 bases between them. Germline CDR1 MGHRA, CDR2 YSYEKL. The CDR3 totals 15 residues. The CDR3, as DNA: TGCGCCAGCAGCCAGGCGGCAGCTTCTGGAAACACCATATATTTT. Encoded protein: CASSQAAASGNTIYF.

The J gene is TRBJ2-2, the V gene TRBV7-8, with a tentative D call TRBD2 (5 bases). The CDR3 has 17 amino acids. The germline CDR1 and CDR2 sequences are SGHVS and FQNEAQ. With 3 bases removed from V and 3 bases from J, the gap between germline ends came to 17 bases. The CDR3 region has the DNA TGTGCCAGCAGCTTCCTTTCCGGGGTGGCCCACACCGGGGAGCTGTTTTTT. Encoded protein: CASSFLSGVAHTGELFF.

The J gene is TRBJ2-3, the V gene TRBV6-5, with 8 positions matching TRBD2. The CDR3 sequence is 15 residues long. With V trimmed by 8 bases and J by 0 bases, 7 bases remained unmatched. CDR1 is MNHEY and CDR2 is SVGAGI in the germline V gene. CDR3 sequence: CASEEASGSTDTQYF. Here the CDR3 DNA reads TGTGCCAGCGAAGAGGCTAGCGGGAGCACAGATACGCAGTATTTT.

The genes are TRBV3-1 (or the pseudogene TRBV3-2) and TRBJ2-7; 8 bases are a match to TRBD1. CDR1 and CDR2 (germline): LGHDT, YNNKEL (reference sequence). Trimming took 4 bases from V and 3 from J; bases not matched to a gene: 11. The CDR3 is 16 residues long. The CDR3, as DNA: TGTGCCAGCAGCCTGCAGGGGGCCCCACTGGACTACGAGCAGTACTTC. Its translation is CASSLQGAPLDYEQYF.

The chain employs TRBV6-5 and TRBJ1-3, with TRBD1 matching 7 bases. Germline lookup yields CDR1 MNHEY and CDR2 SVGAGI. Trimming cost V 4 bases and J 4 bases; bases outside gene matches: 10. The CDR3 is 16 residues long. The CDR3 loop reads CASSSLTGTAGNTIYF. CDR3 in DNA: TGTGCCAGCAGTTCCCTGACCGGGACAGCGGGAAACACCATATATTTT.

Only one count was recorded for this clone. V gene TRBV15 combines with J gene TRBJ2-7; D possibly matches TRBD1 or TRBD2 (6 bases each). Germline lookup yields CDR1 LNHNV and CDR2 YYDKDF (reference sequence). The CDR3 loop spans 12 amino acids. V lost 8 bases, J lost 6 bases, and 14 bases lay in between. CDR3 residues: CATEAGGGEQYF. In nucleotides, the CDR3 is TGTGCCACCGAGGCCGGGGGCGGCGAGCAGTACTTC.

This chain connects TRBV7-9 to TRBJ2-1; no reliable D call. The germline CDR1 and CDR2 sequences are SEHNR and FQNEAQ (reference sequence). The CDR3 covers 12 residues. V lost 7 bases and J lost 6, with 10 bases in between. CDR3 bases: TGTGCCAGCACCAAGTCGAGCAATGAGCAGTTCTTC. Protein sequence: CASTKSSNEQFF.

The CDR3: CASSPRTVLGTEAFF. The CDR3 DNA follows: TGTGCCAGCTCACCCCGGACAGTGTTGGGCACTGAAGCTTTCTTT. This chain connects TRBV18 to TRBJ1-1; maybe TRBD1 (6 bases). V was clipped by 3 bases and J by 4 bases, with 15 bases between them. CDR3 size: 15 residues. Germline V gene lookup returns CDR1 KGHSH and CDR2 LQKENI.

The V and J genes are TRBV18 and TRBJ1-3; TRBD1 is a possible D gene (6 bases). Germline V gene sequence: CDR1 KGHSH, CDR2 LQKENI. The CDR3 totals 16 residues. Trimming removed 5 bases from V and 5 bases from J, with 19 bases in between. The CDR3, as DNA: TGTGCCAGCTCAACCTACAGGGTAGGGAGAAGAAACACCATATATTTT. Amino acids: CASSTYRVGRRNTIYF.

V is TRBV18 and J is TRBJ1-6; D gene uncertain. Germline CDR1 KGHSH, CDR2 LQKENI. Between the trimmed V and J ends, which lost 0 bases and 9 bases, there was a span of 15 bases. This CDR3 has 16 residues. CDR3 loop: CASSPPPGGVGSPLHF. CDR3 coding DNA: TGTGCCAGCTCACCACCCCCGGGCGGCGTGGGTTCACCCCTCCACTTT. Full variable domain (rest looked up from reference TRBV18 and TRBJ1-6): NAGVMQNPRHLVRRRGQEARLRCSPMKGHSHVYWYRQLPEEGLKFMVYLQKENIIDESGMPKERFSAEFPKEGPSILRIQQVVRGDSAAYFCASSPPPGGVGSPLHFGNGTRLTVT.

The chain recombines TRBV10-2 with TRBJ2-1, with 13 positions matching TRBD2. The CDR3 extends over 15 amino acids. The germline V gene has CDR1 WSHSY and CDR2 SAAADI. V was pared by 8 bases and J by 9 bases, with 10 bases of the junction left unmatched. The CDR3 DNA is TGCGCCAGCGGCGTCACTAGCGGGGGGGCTGGTGAGCAGTTCTTC. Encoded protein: CASGVTSGGAGEQFF.